The clone carrying this TCR beta chain turned up a few times. Its antigen remains unidentified. A quantitative 5'-RACE method, one with molecular barcodes, was used to make TCR beta libraries. TCRdb processed the 5' RACE reads anew with MiXCR; each CDR3 protein has one entry. The repertoire consists of roughly 400,000 distinct CDR3 sequences, with approximately 20% occurring once and the leading ten covering about 15%. Trimming took off 4 bases at V and 0 bases at J, with 20 bases between the two ends. Germline V CDR1 and CDR2: SGHRS, YFSETQ. The CDR3 runs 17 residues. The data stem from a study of CD8 T cells in ankylosing spondylitis. Study-level findings and limits: Several highly homologous variants made up a TCR beta motif, and this motif appeared characteristic of ankylosing spondylitis blood. Within matched ankylosing spondylitis synovial fluid, disease-linked clones were reportedly significantly enriched. Some motif variants had been reported before (in reactive arthritis synovial fluid and blood).

The chain is built from TRBV5-1 and TRBJ2-7; D is possibly TRBD1 or TRBD2 (6 bases each). The clonotype comes from a male donor with ankylosing spondylitis. Specimen: blood, either unsorted or a sorted T cell fraction (not recorded which). In DNA form, the CDR3 reads TGCGCCAGCAGCCTTTATTCGGGGGCCCCAGGCTCCTACGAGCAGTACTTC. Translation gives CASSLYSGAPGSYEQYF. The full variable domain, in which reference TRBV5-1 and TRBJ2-7 provide the parts outside the CDR3, is KAGVTQTPRYLIKTRGQQVTLSCSPISGHRSVSWYQQTPGQGLQFLFEYFSETQRNKGNFPGRFSGRQFSNSRSEMNVSTLELGDSALYLCASSLYSGAPGSYEQYFGPGTRLTVT.